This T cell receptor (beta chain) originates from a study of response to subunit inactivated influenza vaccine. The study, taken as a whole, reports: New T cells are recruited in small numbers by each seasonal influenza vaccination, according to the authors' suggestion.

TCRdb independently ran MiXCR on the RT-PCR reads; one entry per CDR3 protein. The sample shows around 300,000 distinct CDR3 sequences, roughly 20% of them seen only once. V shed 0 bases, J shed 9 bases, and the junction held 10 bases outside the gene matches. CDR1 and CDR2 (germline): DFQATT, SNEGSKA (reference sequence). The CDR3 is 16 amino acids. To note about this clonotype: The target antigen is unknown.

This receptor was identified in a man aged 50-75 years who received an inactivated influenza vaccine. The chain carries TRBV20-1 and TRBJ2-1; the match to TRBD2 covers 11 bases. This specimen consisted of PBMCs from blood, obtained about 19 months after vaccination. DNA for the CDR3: TGCAGTGCTAGAGATGGGTCGACTAGCGGGGCCGGTGAGCAGTTCTTC. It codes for CSARDGSTSGAGEQFF.